Listed below are T cell receptor beta chains from one sample, sequenced in a study of blood T cells in healthy people across ages. TCRdb re-called the 5' RACE reads through MiXCR, storing one row per CDR3 protein. The data show 1.5 million to 2 million distinct CDR3 sequences, 49% seen once. The specimen sequenced was blood. These receptors were collected from a woman aged 40 to 49 in good health. Each CDR3 is given with its conserved first and last residue. A D gene is named only where the DNA matches it firmly. Clone size is given for some rows only: seen once, a few or many times, or a class if the clone is expanded.

V gene: TRBV7-2
D gene: .
clone size: .
J gene: TRBJ1-5
CDR3 protein: CASSLVVTTLGGDPQPQHF
CDR3 DNA: TGTGCCAGCAGCTTAGTGGTTACAACATTGGGCGGGGATCCTCAGCCCCAGCATTTT

V gene: TRBV3-1
D gene: .
clone size: .
J gene: TRBJ2-7
CDR3 protein: CASPQGHGEQYF
CDR3 DNA: TGTGCCAGCCCCCAGGGACACGGTGAGCAGTACTTC

V gene: TRBV9
D gene: .
clone size: .
J gene: TRBJ2-7
CDR3 protein: CASSVLVGRWPYEQYF
CDR3 DNA: TGTGCCAGCAGCGTATTAGTGGGTCGTTGGCCCTACGAGCAGTACTTC

V gene: TRBV19
D gene: .
clone size: .
J gene: TRBJ2-3
CDR3 protein: CASTDLPAGASTDMQYF
CDR3 DNA: TGTGCCAGTACCGACCTCCCCGCGGGGGCTAGCACAGATATGCAGTATTTT

V gene: TRBV11-2
D gene: .
clone size: .
J gene: TRBJ2-6
CDR3 protein: CASSVNAHSGANVLTF
CDR3 DNA: TGTGCCAGCAGCGTCAATGCCCACTCTGGGGCCAACGTCCTGACTTTC

V gene: TRBV6-2/TRBV6-3
D gene: .
clone size: .
J gene: TRBJ2-5
CDR3 protein: CASLGGAHQETQYF
CDR3 DNA: TGTGCCAGCCTGGGGGGCGCGCACCAAGAGACCCAGTACTTC

V gene: TRBV20-1
D gene: .
clone size: .
J gene: TRBJ1-6
CDR3 protein: CSAADGGGNSPIHF
CDR3 DNA: TGCAGTGCGGCCGACGGGGGCGGGAATTCACCCATCCACTTT

V gene: TRBV2
D gene: .
clone size: .
J gene: TRBJ2-4
CDR3 protein: CASSEAGLGGFEAKNIQYF
CDR3 DNA: TGTGCCAGCAGTGAAGCAGGGTTGGGCGGATTTGAGGCCAAAAACATTCAGTACTTC

V gene: TRBV6-6
D gene: .
clone size: once
J gene: TRBJ2-6
CDR3 protein: CASSYGRASGANVLTF
CDR3 DNA: TGTGCCAGCAGTTACGGGCGGGCTTCCGGGGCCAACGTCCTGACTTTC

V gene: TRBV29-1
D gene: .
clone size: .
J gene: TRBJ2-1
CDR3 protein: CSAQGLGRDNEQFF
CDR3 DNA: TGCAGCGCTCAGGGACTCGGCAGGGACAATGAGCAGTTCTTC

V gene: TRBV7-2
D gene: .
clone size: few
J gene: TRBJ2-3
CDR3 protein: CASSSRLAAGPTDTQYF
CDR3 DNA: TGTGCCAGCAGCTCGCGTCTTGCAGCGGGCCCAACAGATACGCAGTATTTT

V gene: TRBV28
D gene: .
clone size: .
J gene: TRBJ1-5
CDR3 protein: CASRGKFSNQPQHF
CDR3 DNA: TGTGCCAGCAGGGGGAAATTCAGCAATCAGCCCCAGCATTTT

V gene: TRBV10-3
D gene: TRBD2
clone size: .
J gene: TRBJ2-5
CDR3 protein: CATTRLAGGQYNEQYF
CDR3 DNA: TGTGCCACGACCCGACTAGCGGGGGGCCAATACAATGAGCAGTACTTC

V gene: TRBV14
D gene: .
clone size: once
J gene: TRBJ2-5
CDR3 protein: CASSQGSDPLQETQYF
CDR3 DNA: TGTGCCAGCAGCCAAGGATCGGACCCACTACAAGAGACCCAGTACTTC

V gene: TRBV12-3/TRBV12-4
D gene: TRBD2
clone size: .
J gene: TRBJ2-1
CDR3 protein: CASSPRTSKSNEQFF
CDR3 DNA: TGTGCCAGCAGCCCTCGGACTAGCAAATCCAATGAGCAGTTCTTC

V gene: TRBV7-2
D gene: TRBD1
clone size: .
J gene: TRBJ1-5
CDR3 protein: CASSEAGTGLRPQHF
CDR3 DNA: TGTGCCAGCAGCGAAGCCGGGACAGGGCTGCGGCCCCAGCATTTT

V gene: TRBV5-1
D gene: TRBD1
clone size: .
J gene: TRBJ2-1
CDR3 protein: CASGSGQGSYNEQFF
CDR3 DNA: TGCGCCAGCGGCTCGGGACAGGGATCCTACAATGAGCAGTTCTTC

V gene: TRBV10-3
D gene: .
clone size: .
J gene: TRBJ2-5
CDR3 protein: CAISESGPETQYF
CDR3 DNA: TGTGCTATCAGTGAGTCTGGCCCGGAGACCCAGTACTTC

V gene: TRBV12-3/TRBV12-4
D gene: .
clone size: .
J gene: TRBJ1-2
CDR3 protein: CASSPFRNGYTF
CDR3 DNA: TGTGCCAGCAGTCCCTTCAGGAATGGCTACACCTTC

V gene: TRBV7-2
D gene: TRBD1
clone size: .
J gene: TRBJ1-2
CDR3 protein: CASQTPGTGEGYTF
CDR3 DNA: TGTGCCAGCCAAACTCCCGGGACAGGGGAGGGCTACACCTTC

V gene: TRBV12-3/TRBV12-4
D gene: .
clone size: .
J gene: TRBJ2-7
CDR3 protein: CASSPWTAPYEQYF
CDR3 DNA: TGTGCCAGCAGTCCATGGACAGCTCCGTACGAGCAGTACTTC

V gene: TRBV4-2
D gene: .
clone size: .
J gene: TRBJ1-2
CDR3 protein: CASSQVSPQRYTF
CDR3 DNA: TGTGCCAGCAGCCAAGTTTCACCCCAACGCTACACCTTC

V gene: TRBV5-1
D gene: .
clone size: once
J gene: TRBJ1-1
CDR3 protein: CASSQGLGTTFGANTEAFF
CDR3 DNA: TGCGCCAGCAGCCAGGGGCTGGGTACGACCTTCGGGGCGAACACTGAAGCTTTCTTT

V gene: TRBV12-3/TRBV12-4
D gene: .
clone size: .
J gene: TRBJ1-1
CDR3 protein: CASNRDPQMNTEAFF
CDR3 DNA: TGTGCCAGCAACCGGGATCCACAGATGAACACTGAAGCTTTCTTT